Listed below are T cell receptor beta chains from one sample, sequenced in a study of response to subunit inactivated influenza vaccine. Each CDR3 protein is one row after TCRdb ran MiXCR on the RT-PCR reads. The sample consists of about 520,000 distinct CDR3 sequences, more than 7% of them appearing once. The specimen comprised PBMCs from blood, sampled around 25 months after vaccination. These receptors were taken from a man aged 50-75 years who received an inactivated influenza vaccine. The CDR3 runs from the conserved cysteine through the conserved F or W. Each record gives: V gene, CDR3 protein.

TRBV5-1,CASSLIGGQRNEQFF
TRBV20-1,CSAMVVRGQFGAFF
TRBV5-4,CASSALAPGTDTQYF
TRBV20-1,CSAYRETQYF
TRBV6-4,CASSEWGTSGYEQFF
TRBV29-1,CSVDRIRTGVFSASYEQFF
TRBV12-3/TRBV12-4,CASSLNAGETQYF
TRBV5-1,CASSLEGTYHGYTF
TRBV10-1,CASRADRASGELFF
TRBV5-1,CASSLDRGDPLKEKLFF
TRBV12-3/TRBV12-4,CACLRGQAAILNTEAFF
TRBV12-3/TRBV12-4,CASSLTGASYNEQFF
TRBV29-1,CSIWWERESDTQYF
TRBV15,CATSTSGRASDTQYF
TRBV20-1,CSARDVGMEYEQYF